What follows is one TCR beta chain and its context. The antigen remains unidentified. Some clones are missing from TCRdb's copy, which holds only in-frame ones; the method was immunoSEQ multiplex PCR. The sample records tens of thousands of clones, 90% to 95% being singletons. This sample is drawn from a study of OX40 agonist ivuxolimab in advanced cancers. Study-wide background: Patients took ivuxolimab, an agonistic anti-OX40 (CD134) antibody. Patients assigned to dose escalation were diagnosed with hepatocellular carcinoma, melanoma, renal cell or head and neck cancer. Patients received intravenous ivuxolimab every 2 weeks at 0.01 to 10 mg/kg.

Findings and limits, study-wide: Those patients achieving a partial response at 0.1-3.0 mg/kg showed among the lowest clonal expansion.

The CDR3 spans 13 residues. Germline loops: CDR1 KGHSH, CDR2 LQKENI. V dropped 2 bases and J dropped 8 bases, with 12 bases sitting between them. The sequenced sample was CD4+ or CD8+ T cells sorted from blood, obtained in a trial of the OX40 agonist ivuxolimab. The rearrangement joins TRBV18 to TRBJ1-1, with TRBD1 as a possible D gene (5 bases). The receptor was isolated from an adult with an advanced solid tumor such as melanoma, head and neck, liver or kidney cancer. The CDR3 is CASSPSRGLEAFF. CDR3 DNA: TGTGCCAGCTCACCAAGCCGGGGCTTAGAAGCTTTCTTT.